These T cell receptor beta chains were read from a single sample in a study of OX40 agonist ivuxolimab in advanced cancers. Only in-frame clones appear in the TCRdb table, and some are missing; sequencing was by immunoSEQ multiplex PCR. Of under 90,000 clones in the sample, about 90% were seen once. Sequencing used CD4+ or CD8+ T cells sorted from blood, obtained in a trial of the OX40 agonist ivuxolimab. The receptors originated from an adult with an advanced solid tumor such as melanoma, head and neck, liver or kidney cancer. Each CDR3 is given with its conserved first and last residue. Each record gives: clone size, D gene, J gene, V gene, CDR3 DNA, CDR3 protein. The D gene is left open where the match is weak. Size tells how often a clone was seen (once, few, many) or the class of an expanded clone, and some rows leave it out.

clone_size: -
d_call: TRBD2
j_call: TRBJ2-1
v_call: TRBV27
cdr3_nt: TGTGCCAGCAGGTCAATTGGGCTAGCGGGATACAATGAGCAGTTCTTC
cdr3_aa: CASRSIGLAGYNEQFF

clone_size: -
d_call: TRBD2
j_call: TRBJ2-1
v_call: TRBV14
cdr3_nt: TGTGCCAGCAGCCATCCGACCGTCCCGGGACTAGCGGGGGAGCAGTTCTTC
cdr3_aa: CASSHPTVPGLAGEQFF

clone_size: once
d_call: TRBD2
j_call: TRBJ2-7
v_call: TRBV18
cdr3_nt: TGTGCCAGCTCACCTCCCGTTGGTAGCGGGGGTTCCTACGAGCAGTACTTC
cdr3_aa: CASSPPVGSGGSYEQYF

clone_size: -
d_call: -
j_call: TRBJ1-4
v_call: TRBV28
cdr3_nt: TGTGCCAGCAGTTTTGGAGGAAGTGGGGAAAAACTGTTTTTT
cdr3_aa: CASSFGGSGEKLFF

clone_size: -
d_call: TRBD1
j_call: TRBJ2-6
v_call: TRBV10-3
cdr3_nt: TGTGCCATCTGTGCCGGACAGGGAAGCTCTGGGGCCAACGTCCTGACTTTC
cdr3_aa: CAICAGQGSSGANVLTF

clone_size: -
d_call: TRBD2
j_call: TRBJ2-3
v_call: TRBV27
cdr3_nt: TGTGCCAGCAGTTTATTTCGGCTAGCGGGAGAGGTGGATACGCAGTATTTT
cdr3_aa: CASSLFRLAGEVDTQYF

clone_size: few
d_call: -
j_call: TRBJ1-6
v_call: TRBV28
cdr3_nt: TGTGCCAGCAGAGACTTCAGCTCACCCCTCCACTTT
cdr3_aa: CASRDFSSPLHF

clone_size: -
d_call: -
j_call: TRBJ1-1
v_call: TRBV28
cdr3_nt: TGTGCCAGCAGTGCCCCGTGGGGGGTTGGGTACACTGAAGCTTTCTTT
cdr3_aa: CASSAPWGVGYTEAFF

clone_size: -
d_call: -
j_call: TRBJ2-1
v_call: TRBV1
cdr3_nt: TGCACCAGCAGCCAAGAACTCCACAATGAGCAGTTCTTC
cdr3_aa: CTSSQELHNEQFF

clone_size: -
d_call: TRBD2
j_call: TRBJ2-1
v_call: TRBV19
cdr3_nt: TGTGCCAGTAGTGGGGTAGCGGGAGAATCTCTGCTCTTC
cdr3_aa: CASSGVAGESLLF

clone_size: -
d_call: -
j_call: TRBJ1-1
v_call: TRBV6-5
cdr3_nt: TGTGCCAGCAGTTACGCCTGGGGGCAGACCACTGAAGCTTTCTTT
cdr3_aa: CASSYAWGQTTEAFF

clone_size: -
d_call: -
j_call: TRBJ2-1
v_call: TRBV14
cdr3_nt: TGTGCCAGCAGCCAAGTAATGCAGTTCAATGAGCAGTTCTTC
cdr3_aa: CASSQVMQFNEQFF

clone_size: -
d_call: TRBD1
j_call: TRBJ2-5
v_call: TRBV5-1
cdr3_nt: TGCGCCAGCAGCCAACGGGGACAGACGGGGCAAGAGACCCAGTACTTC
cdr3_aa: CASSQRGQTGQETQYF

clone_size: -
d_call: -
j_call: TRBJ2-2
v_call: TRBV19
cdr3_nt: TGTGCCAGTAGTATTTTAGTTACGAACACCGGGGAGCTGTTTTTT
cdr3_aa: CASSILVTNTGELFF

clone_size: -
d_call: TRBD2
j_call: TRBJ2-3
v_call: TRBV20-1
cdr3_nt: TGCAGTGCGGGGGGGGCAGATACGCAGTATTTT
cdr3_aa: CSAGGADTQYF

clone_size: -
d_call: -
j_call: TRBJ2-2
v_call: TRBV29-1
cdr3_nt: TGCAGCGCCAGGGGCCAGGGGAGCGGGGAGCTGTTTTTT
cdr3_aa: CSARGQGSGELFF

clone_size: -
d_call: -
j_call: TRBJ2-2
v_call: TRBV6-6
cdr3_nt: TGTGCCAGCAGTATTACAGGACCTAACACCGGGGAGCTGTTTTTT
cdr3_aa: CASSITGPNTGELFF

clone_size: once
d_call: TRBD1
j_call: TRBJ2-3
v_call: TRBV5-1
cdr3_nt: TGCGCCAGCAGCGCCTTACAGGGGGCTGGGACAGATACGCAGTATTTT
cdr3_aa: CASSALQGAGTDTQYF

clone_size: -
d_call: -
j_call: TRBJ2-7
v_call: TRBV28
cdr3_nt: TGTGCCAGCAGTTTGCCAGGGATCTCCTACGAGCAGTACTTC
cdr3_aa: CASSLPGISYEQYF

clone_size: once
d_call: -
j_call: TRBJ1-5
v_call: TRBV19
cdr3_nt: TGTGCCAGTAGTATAAACGGGCGTCGGCCCCAGCATTTT
cdr3_aa: CASSINGRRPQHF

clone_size: -
d_call: -
j_call: TRBJ2-5
v_call: TRBV5-1
cdr3_nt: TGCGCCAGCAGCTTGGGAATGGGCGGGGAAGAGACCCAGTACTTC
cdr3_aa: CASSLGMGGEETQYF

clone_size: -
d_call: -
j_call: TRBJ2-3
v_call: TRBV5-8
cdr3_nt: TGTGCCAGCACCCGGGACACCAGTAGCACAGATACGCAGTATTTT
cdr3_aa: CASTRDTSSTDTQYF

clone_size: -
d_call: -
j_call: TRBJ1-1
v_call: TRBV6-1
cdr3_nt: TGTGCCAGCCACGGAGGCGCCCAGAACACTGAAGCTTTCTTT
cdr3_aa: CASHGGAQNTEAFF

clone_size: -
d_call: -
j_call: TRBJ1-4
v_call: TRBV28
cdr3_nt: TGTGCCAGCCAGGCGTTGTTTGGAATAAATGAAAAACTGTTTTTT
cdr3_aa: CASQALFGINEKLFF

clone_size: -
d_call: TRBD2
j_call: TRBJ2-2
v_call: TRBV29-1
cdr3_nt: TGCAGCGTTGAAGGGGGAGGGCACACCGGGGAGCTGTTTTTT
cdr3_aa: CSVEGGGHTGELFF

clone_size: -
d_call: -
j_call: TRBJ1-3
v_call: TRBV6-5
cdr3_nt: TGTGCCACCCAGCAGCAGGGATCTGGAAACACCATATATTTT
cdr3_aa: CATQQQGSGNTIYF

clone_size: -
d_call: -
j_call: TRBJ2-2
v_call: TRBV19
cdr3_nt: TGTGCCAGTAGTTTCCGAGACGCAGCCGGGGAGCTGTTTTTT
cdr3_aa: CASSFRDAAGELFF

clone_size: -
d_call: -
j_call: TRBJ2-7
v_call: TRBV9
cdr3_nt: TGTGCCAGCAGCGTAGGAGGTCTCCTAGGAGCCGAGCAGTACTTC
cdr3_aa: CASSVGGLLGAEQYF

clone_size: -
d_call: TRBD1
j_call: TRBJ2-5
v_call: TRBV5-1
cdr3_nt: TGCGCCAGCAGCTTCGGACAGGGAGAGACCCAGTACTTC
cdr3_aa: CASSFGQGETQYF

clone_size: once
d_call: -
j_call: TRBJ1-2
v_call: TRBV2
cdr3_nt: TGTGCCAGCAGGTTTCCACAGGATTACTATGGCTACACCTTC
cdr3_aa: CASRFPQDYYGYTF

clone_size: -
d_call: -
j_call: TRBJ2-2
v_call: TRBV28
cdr3_nt: TGTGCCAGCCTTGCTCTGGCAGGCACCGGGGAGCTGTTTTTT
cdr3_aa: CASLALAGTGELFF

clone_size: -
d_call: TRBD2
j_call: TRBJ2-1
v_call: TRBV11-3
cdr3_nt: TGTGCCAGCAGCTCTCGGACTAGCGGGGGGGCTGGGCAGTTCTTC
cdr3_aa: CASSSRTSGGAGQFF

clone_size: -
d_call: -
j_call: TRBJ2-7
v_call: TRBV10-3
cdr3_nt: TGTGCCATCATGGCCGGGGCAGGGGACTACGAGCAGTACTTC
cdr3_aa: CAIMAGAGDYEQYF

clone_size: -
d_call: TRBD1
j_call: TRBJ1-5
v_call: TRBV27
cdr3_nt: TGTGCCAGCAGTTTATTGGGACAGGGGAATCAGCCCCAGCATTTT
cdr3_aa: CASSLLGQGNQPQHF

clone_size: -
d_call: TRBD1
j_call: TRBJ2-7
v_call: TRBV7-9
cdr3_nt: TGTGCCAGCAGCTCGGGACAGGGGAGCCTCTACGAGCAGTACTTC
cdr3_aa: CASSSGQGSLYEQYF

clone_size: -
d_call: -
j_call: TRBJ2-5
v_call: TRBV7-2
cdr3_nt: TGTGCCAGCAGCTTAGCCGGACTCCAAGAGACCCAGTACTTC
cdr3_aa: CASSLAGLQETQYF

clone_size: -
d_call: -
j_call: TRBJ2-3
v_call: TRBV29-1
cdr3_nt: TGCAGCGTCTGCCGGGGGACTAGCACAGATACGCAGTATTTT
cdr3_aa: CSVCRGTSTDTQYF

clone_size: few
d_call: -
j_call: TRBJ1-2
v_call: TRBV10-1
cdr3_nt: TGCGCCAGCAGTGAGGGGGGGCCCTATGGCTACACCTTC
cdr3_aa: CASSEGGPYGYTF

clone_size: -
d_call: -
j_call: TRBJ2-7
v_call: TRBV11-2
cdr3_nt: TGTGCCAGCAGCACTCGAACGGGTAACGAGCAGTACTTC
cdr3_aa: CASSTRTGNEQYF

clone_size: few
d_call: -
j_call: TRBJ1-5
v_call: TRBV27
cdr3_nt: TGTGCCAGCAGTCTAGGAGGGTACAATCAGCCCCAGCATTTT
cdr3_aa: CASSLGGYNQPQHF

clone_size: -
d_call: -
j_call: TRBJ2-7
v_call: TRBV7-9
cdr3_nt: TGCGCCAGCAGCTTAGAGGGTAGAAGGCTGAACTTC
cdr3_aa: CASSLEGRRLNF

clone_size: -
d_call: TRBD1
j_call: TRBJ2-7
v_call: TRBV7-9
cdr3_nt: TGTGCCAGCAGCTTAGAACAGGGGGTCTACGAGCAGTACTTC
cdr3_aa: CASSLEQGVYEQYF

clone_size: -
d_call: -
j_call: TRBJ2-5
v_call: TRBV7-2
cdr3_nt: TGTGCCAGCAGCTTAGTTGAGGGGAGCCAAGAGACCCAGTACTTC
cdr3_aa: CASSLVEGSQETQYF